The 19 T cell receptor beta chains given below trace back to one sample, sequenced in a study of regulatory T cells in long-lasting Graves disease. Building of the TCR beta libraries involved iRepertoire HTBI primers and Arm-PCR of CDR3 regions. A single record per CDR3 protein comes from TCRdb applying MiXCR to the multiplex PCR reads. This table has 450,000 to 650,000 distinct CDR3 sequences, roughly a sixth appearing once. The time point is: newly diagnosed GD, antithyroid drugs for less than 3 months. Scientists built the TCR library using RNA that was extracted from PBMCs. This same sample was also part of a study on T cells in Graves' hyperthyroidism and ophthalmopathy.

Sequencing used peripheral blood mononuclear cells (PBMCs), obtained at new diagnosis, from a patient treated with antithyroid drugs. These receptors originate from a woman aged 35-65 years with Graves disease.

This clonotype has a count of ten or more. CDR3: CASSASGVNYEQYF. Written as DNA, the CDR3 is TGTGCCAGCAGCGCAAGTGGAGTAAACTACGAGCAGTACTTC. V gene TRBV3-1 combines with J gene TRBJ2-7; D uncertain. V shed 5 bases and J shed 3 bases, with 14 bases lying between them. Germline V gives CDR1 LGHDT, CDR2 YNNKEL (reference sequence). The length of the CDR3 is 14 residues.

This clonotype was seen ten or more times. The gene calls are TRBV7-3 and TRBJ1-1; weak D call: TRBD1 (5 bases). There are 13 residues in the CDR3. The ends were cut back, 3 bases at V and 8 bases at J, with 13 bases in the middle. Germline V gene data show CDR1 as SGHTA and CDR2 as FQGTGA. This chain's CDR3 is CASSFHRDGEAFF. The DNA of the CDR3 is TGTGCCAGCAGCTTTCACCGGGACGGAGAAGCTTTCTTT.

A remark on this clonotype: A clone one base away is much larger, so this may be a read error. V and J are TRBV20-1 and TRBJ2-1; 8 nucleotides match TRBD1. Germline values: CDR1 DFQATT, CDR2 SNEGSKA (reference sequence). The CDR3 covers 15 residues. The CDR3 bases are TGCAGTGCTAGAGAAACAGGGGGTTCTGTGGATGAGCAGCTCTTC. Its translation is CSARETGGSVDEQLF.

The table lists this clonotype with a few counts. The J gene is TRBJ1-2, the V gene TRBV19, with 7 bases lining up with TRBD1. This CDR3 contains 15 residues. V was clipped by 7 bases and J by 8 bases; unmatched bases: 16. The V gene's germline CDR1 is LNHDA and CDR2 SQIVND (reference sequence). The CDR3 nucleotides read TGTGCCAGTACCCCCCAGGGGGGGGACACTTCCGGCTACACCTTC. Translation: CASTPQGGDTSGYTF.

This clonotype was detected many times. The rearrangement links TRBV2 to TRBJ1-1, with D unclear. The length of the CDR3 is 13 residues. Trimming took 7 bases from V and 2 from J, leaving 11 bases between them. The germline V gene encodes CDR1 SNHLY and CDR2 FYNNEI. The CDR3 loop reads CASNKGVNTEAFF. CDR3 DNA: TGTGCCAGCAATAAGGGAGTAAACACTGAAGCTTTCTTT.

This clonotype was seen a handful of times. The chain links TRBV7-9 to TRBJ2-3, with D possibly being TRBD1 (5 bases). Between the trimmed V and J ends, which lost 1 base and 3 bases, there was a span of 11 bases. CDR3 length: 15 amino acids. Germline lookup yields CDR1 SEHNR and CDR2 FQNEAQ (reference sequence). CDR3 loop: CASSLDVTVTDTQYF. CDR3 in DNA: TGTGCCAGCAGCTTAGATGTGACAGTGACAGATACGCAGTATTTT.

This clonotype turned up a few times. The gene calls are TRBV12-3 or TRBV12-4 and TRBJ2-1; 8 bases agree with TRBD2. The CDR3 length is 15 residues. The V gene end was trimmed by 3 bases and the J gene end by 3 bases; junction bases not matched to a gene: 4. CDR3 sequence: CASSFRGGFYNEQFF. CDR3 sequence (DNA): TGTGCCAGCAGTTTCCGGGGGGGGTTCTACAATGAGCAGTTCTTC.

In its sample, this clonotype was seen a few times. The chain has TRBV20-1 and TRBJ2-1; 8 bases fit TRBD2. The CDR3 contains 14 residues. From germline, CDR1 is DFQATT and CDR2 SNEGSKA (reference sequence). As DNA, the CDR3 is TGCAGCGCGGTGGGGACTAGAGTATACAATGAGCAGTTCTTC. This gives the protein CSAVGTRVYNEQFF.

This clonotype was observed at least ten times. CDR3 sequence reads: CSAPMASGGQETQYF. The CDR3 DNA follows: TGCAGTGCCCCGATGGCTAGCGGGGGGCAAGAGACCCAGTACTTC. This chain joins TRBV20-1 and TRBJ2-5, with TRBD2 matching 11 bases. The V gene end was trimmed by 6 bases and the J gene end by 2 bases; junction bases not matched to a gene: 8. CDR3 length equals 15 residues. Germline V gene sequence: CDR1 DFQATT, CDR2 SNEGSKA (reference sequence).

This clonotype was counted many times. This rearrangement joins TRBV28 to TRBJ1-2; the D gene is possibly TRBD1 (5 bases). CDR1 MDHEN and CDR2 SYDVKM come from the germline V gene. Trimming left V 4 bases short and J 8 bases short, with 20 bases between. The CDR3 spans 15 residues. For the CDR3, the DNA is TGTGCCAGCAGTTCGAGACATCGGCCTGAGGGGGGCTACACCTTC. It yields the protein CASSSRHRPEGGYTF.

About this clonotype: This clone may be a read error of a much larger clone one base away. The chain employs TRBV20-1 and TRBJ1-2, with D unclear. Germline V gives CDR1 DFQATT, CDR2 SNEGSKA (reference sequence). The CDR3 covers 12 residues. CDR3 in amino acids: CSTRDPDYGYTF. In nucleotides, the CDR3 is TGCAGTACTAGAGATCCGGATTATGGCTACACCTTC.

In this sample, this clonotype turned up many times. The CDR3 protein is CASRIAGGPETQYF. CDR3 in DNA: TGTGCCAGCAGAATAGCGGGGGGGCCAGAGACCCAGTACTTC. This chain links TRBV5-4 with TRBJ2-5; TRBD2 aligns across 11 bases. From germline, CDR1 is SGHNT and CDR2 YYREEE (reference sequence). V gave up 5 bases and J gave up 4 bases; unmatched junction bases: 4. The CDR3 contains 14 residues.

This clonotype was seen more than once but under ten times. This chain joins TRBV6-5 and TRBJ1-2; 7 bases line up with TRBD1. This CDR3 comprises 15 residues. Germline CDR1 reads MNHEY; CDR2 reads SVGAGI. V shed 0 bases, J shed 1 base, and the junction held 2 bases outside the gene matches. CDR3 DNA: TGTGCCAGCAGTTACTCCGGGACAGATAACTATGGCTACACCTTC. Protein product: CASSYSGTDNYGYTF.

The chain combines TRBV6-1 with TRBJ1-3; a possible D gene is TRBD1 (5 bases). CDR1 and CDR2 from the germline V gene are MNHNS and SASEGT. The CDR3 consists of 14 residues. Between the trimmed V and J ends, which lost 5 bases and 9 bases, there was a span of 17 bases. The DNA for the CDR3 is TGTGCCAGCAGTCTGGACATGATGAGGGGCACCATATATTTT. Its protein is CASSLDMMRGTIYF.

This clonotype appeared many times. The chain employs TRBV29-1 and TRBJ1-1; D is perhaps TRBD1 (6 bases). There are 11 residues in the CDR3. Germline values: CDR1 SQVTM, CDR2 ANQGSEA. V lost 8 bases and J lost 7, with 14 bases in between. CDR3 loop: CSTSQGGEAFF. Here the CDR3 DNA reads TGCAGCACCTCACAGGGTGGTGAAGCTTTCTTT.

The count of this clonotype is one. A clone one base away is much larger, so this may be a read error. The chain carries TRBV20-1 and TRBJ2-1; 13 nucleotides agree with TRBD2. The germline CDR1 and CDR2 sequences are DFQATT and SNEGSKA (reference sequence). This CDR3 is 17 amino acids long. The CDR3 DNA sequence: TGCGGTGCCAGCGGACTAGCGGGGGCCCGCTCCTACAATGAGCAGTTCTTC. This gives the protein CGASGLAGARSYNEQFF.

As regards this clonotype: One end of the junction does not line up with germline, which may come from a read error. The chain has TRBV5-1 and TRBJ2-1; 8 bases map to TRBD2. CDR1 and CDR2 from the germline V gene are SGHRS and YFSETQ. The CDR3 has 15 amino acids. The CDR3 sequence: CASGLYGGGYNEQFF. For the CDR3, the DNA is TGCGCCAGCGGCTTATACGGGGGGGGTTACAATGAGCAGTTCTTC.

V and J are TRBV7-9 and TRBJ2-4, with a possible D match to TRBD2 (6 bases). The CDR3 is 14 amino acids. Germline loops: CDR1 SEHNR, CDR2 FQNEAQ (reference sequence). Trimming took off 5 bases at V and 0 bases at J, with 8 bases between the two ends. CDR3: CASSGGVAKNIQYF. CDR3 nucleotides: TGTGCCAGCAGCGGAGGGGTAGCCAAAAACATTCAGTACTTC.

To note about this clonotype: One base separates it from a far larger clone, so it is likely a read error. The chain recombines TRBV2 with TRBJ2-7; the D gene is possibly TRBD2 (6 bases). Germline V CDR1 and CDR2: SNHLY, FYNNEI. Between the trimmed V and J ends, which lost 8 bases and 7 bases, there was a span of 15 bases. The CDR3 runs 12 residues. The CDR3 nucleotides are TGTGCCAGCTGGGACTCCTACAATGAGCAGTACTTC. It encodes CASWDSYNEQYF.